The clone carrying this T cell receptor (beta chain) was observed a handful of times. The sample carries other DNA sequences with the same CDR3. V was clipped by 5 bases and J by 2 bases; unmatched bases: 3. The germline V gene has CDR1 ENHRY and CDR2 SYGVKD. CDR3 length: 14 residues. Per the authors' pipeline: Amplification from reference gene primers served as the basis for estimated nucleated cell counts. Clones were read by immunoSEQ multiplex PCR, and TCRdb kept only the in-frame ones, dropping some. The V and J calls and the clone size are those of that table, but D and trimming were determined from the DNA. The sample lists about 90,000 clones; 85% were seen once. This sample was taken from a study of blood T cell repertoires in COVID-19. The overall study: Acute and convalescent COVID-19 samples came from the United States, Italy and Spain. T cells, B-cell-depleted T cells, or PBMCs supplied cDNA or gDNA.

The clonotype was recovered from a man aged 50-59 years with acute or convalescent COVID-19. The chain employs TRBV10-3 and TRBJ1-1, with 9 bases aligning to TRBD1. Sequencing used peripheral blood. The chain's CDR3 is CAISLTGGNTEAFF. The CDR3, as DNA: TGTGCCATCAGTCTCACAGGGGGCAACACTGAAGCTTTCTTT.